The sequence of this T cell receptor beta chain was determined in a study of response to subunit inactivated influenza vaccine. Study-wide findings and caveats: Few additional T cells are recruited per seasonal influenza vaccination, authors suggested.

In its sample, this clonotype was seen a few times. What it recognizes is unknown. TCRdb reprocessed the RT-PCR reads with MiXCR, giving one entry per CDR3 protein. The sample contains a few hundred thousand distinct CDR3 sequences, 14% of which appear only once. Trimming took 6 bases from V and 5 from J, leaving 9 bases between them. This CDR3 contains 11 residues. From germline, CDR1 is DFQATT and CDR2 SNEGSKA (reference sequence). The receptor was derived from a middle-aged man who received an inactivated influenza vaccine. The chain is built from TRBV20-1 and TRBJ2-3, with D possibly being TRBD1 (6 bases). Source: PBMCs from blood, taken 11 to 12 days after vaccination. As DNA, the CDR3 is TGCAGTGCCCTACAGGGAGATACGCAGTATTTT. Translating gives CSALQGDTQYF.